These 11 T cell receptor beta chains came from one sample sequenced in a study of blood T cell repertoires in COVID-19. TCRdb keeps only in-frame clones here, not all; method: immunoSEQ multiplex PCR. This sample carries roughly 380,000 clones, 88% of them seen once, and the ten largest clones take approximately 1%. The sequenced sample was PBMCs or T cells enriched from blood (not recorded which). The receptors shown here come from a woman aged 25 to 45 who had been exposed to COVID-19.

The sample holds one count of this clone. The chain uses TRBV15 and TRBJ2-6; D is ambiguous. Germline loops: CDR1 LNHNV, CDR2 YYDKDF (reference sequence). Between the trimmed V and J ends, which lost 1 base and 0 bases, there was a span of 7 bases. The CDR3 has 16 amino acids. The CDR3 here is CATSRGAHSGANVLTF. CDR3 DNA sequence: TGTGCCACCAGCAGAGGGGCCCACTCTGGGGCCAACGTCCTGACTTTC.

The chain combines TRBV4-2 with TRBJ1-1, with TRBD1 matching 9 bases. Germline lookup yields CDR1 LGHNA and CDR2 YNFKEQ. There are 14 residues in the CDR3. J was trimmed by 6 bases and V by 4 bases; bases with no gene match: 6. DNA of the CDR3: TGTGCCAGCAGCCTGTCCCGGGACAGGGCTGAAGCTTTCTTT. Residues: CASSLSRDRAEAFF.

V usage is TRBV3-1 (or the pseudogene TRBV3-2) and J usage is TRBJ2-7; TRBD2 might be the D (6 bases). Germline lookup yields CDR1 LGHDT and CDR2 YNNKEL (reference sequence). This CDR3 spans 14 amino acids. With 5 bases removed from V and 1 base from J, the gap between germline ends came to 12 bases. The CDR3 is CASSIFSGSYEQYF. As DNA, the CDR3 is TGTGCCAGCAGCATTTTTAGCGGATCCTACGAGCAGTACTTC.

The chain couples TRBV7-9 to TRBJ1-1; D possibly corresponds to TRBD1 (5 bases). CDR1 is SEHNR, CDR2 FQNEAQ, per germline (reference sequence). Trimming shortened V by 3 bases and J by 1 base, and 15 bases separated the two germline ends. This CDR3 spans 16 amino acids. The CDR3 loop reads CASSFGRGVANTEAFF. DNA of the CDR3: TGTGCCAGCAGCTTCGGGAGAGGGGTAGCGAACACTGAAGCTTTCTTT.

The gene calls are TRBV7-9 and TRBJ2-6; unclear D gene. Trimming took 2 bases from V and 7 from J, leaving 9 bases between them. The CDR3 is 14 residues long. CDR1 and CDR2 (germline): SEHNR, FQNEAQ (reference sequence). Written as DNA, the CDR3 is TGTGCCAGCAGCTTACCAGGATATGCCAACGTCCTGACTTTC. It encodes CASSLPGYANVLTF.

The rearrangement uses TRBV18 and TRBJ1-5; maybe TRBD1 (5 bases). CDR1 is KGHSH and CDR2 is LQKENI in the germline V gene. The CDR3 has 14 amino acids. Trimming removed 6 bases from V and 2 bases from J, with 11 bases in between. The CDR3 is CASSSGGGNQPQHF. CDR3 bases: TGTGCCAGCTCCTCGGGGGGGGGCAATCAGCCCCAGCATTTT.

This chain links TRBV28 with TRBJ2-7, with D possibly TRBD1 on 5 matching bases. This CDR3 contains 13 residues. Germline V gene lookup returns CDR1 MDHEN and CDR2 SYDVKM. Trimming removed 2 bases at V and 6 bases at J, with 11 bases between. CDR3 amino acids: CASSLEQGSEQYF. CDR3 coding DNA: TGTGCCAGCAGTTTAGAGCAGGGCTCCGAGCAGTACTTC.

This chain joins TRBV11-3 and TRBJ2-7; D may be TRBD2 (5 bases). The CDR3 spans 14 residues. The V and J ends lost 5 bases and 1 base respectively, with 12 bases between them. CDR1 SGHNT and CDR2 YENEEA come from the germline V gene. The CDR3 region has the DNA TGTGCCAGCAGCCCTGGACTCTATTCCTACGAGCAGTACTTC. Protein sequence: CASSPGLYSYEQYF. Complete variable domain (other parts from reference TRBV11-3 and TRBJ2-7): EAGVVQSPRYKIIEKKQPVAFWCNPISGHNTLYWYLQNLGQGPELLIRYENEEAVDDSQLPKDRFSAERLKGVDSTLKIQPAELGDSAVYLCASSPGLYSYEQYFGPGTRLTVT.

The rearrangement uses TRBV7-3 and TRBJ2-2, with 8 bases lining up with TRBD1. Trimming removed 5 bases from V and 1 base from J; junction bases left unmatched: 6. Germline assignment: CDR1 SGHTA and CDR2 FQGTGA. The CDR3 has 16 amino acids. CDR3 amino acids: CASSPRDRRNTGELFF. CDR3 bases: TGTGCCAGCAGCCCACGGGACAGGAGGAACACCGGGGAGCTGTTTTTT.

CDR3 loop: CASSAALGQGAPNEQFF. In DNA form, the CDR3 reads TGTGCCAGCAGCGCAGCCTTGGGACAGGGGGCGCCTAATGAGCAGTTCTTC. The chain carries TRBV9 and TRBJ2-1, with 12 positions matching TRBD1. The CDR3 extends over 17 amino acids. Trimming cost V 3 bases and J 7 bases; bases outside gene matches: 11. Germline CDR1 and CDR2: SGDLS and YYNGEE.

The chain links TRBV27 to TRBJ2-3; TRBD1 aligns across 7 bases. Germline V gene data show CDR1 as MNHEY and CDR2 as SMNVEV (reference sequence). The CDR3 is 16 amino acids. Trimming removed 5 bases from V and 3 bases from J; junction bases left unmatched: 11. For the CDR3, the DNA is TGTGCCAGCAGTCCCCCCCCAGGGGACAGAACAGATACGCAGTATTTT. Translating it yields CASSPPPGDRTDTQYF.